What follows are 2 T cell receptor beta chains derived from one specimen sequenced in a study of beta chain features in type 1 diabetes. The investigators reverse transcribed all of the isolated RNA, so they sequenced expressed TCRB transcripts. Libraries were prepared by immunoSEQ multiplex PCR; TCRdb keeps only in-frame clonotypes and omits some of them. The table has about 180,000 clones, under 9.5% seen once. Their recognized antigens are unknown. Study outcomes and limitations: Moderately but significantly shorter TCRB CDR3s were found in Type 1 diabetes patients in all four CD4+ subsets.

The sample was central memory CD4+ T cells from blood. These receptors all come from a man between 18 and 29 years old with type 1 diabetes.

The chain is built from TRBV4-1 and TRBJ2-3; 13 bases line up with TRBD2. The V gene end was trimmed by 1 base and the J gene end by 3 bases; junction bases not matched to a gene: 7. The CDR3 length is 18 residues. Germline V gene sequence: CDR1 MGHRA, CDR2 YSYEKL. The CDR3 loop is CASSQAGLAGAGTDTQYF. The CDR3 DNA follows: TGCGCCAGCAGCCAAGCCGGACTAGCGGGGGCCGGGACAGATACGCAGTATTTT.

J is TRBJ2-3 and V is TRBV23-1, with TRBD2 identical over 7 bases. Being an ORF, TRBV23-1 has a function that is uncertain. The CDR3 covers 16 residues. The V segment lost 4 bases and the J segment 1 base; nucleotides outside the gene matches: 8. The CDR3 region has the DNA TGCGCCAGCAGTCCCTCGGCTAGCGGTTGCACAGATACGCAGTATTTT. Translated, it gives CASSPSASGCTDTQYF.